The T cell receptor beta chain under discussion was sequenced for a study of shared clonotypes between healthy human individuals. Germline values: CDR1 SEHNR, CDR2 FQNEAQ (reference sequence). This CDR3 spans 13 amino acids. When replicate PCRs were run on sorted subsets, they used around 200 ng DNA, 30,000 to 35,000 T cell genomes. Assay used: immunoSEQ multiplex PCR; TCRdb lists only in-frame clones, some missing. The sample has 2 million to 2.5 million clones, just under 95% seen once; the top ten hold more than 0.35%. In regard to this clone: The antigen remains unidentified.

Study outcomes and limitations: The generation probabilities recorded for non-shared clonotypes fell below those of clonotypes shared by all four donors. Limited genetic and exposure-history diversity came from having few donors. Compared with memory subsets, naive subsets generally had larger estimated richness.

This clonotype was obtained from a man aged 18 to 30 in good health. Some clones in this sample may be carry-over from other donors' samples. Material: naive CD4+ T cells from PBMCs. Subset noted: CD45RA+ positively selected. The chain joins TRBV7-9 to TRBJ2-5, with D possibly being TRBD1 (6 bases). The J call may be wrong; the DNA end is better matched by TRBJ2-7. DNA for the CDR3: TGTGCCAGCAGCTTAGCCACAGGGACCGAGCAGTACTTC. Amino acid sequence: CASSLATGTEQYF.